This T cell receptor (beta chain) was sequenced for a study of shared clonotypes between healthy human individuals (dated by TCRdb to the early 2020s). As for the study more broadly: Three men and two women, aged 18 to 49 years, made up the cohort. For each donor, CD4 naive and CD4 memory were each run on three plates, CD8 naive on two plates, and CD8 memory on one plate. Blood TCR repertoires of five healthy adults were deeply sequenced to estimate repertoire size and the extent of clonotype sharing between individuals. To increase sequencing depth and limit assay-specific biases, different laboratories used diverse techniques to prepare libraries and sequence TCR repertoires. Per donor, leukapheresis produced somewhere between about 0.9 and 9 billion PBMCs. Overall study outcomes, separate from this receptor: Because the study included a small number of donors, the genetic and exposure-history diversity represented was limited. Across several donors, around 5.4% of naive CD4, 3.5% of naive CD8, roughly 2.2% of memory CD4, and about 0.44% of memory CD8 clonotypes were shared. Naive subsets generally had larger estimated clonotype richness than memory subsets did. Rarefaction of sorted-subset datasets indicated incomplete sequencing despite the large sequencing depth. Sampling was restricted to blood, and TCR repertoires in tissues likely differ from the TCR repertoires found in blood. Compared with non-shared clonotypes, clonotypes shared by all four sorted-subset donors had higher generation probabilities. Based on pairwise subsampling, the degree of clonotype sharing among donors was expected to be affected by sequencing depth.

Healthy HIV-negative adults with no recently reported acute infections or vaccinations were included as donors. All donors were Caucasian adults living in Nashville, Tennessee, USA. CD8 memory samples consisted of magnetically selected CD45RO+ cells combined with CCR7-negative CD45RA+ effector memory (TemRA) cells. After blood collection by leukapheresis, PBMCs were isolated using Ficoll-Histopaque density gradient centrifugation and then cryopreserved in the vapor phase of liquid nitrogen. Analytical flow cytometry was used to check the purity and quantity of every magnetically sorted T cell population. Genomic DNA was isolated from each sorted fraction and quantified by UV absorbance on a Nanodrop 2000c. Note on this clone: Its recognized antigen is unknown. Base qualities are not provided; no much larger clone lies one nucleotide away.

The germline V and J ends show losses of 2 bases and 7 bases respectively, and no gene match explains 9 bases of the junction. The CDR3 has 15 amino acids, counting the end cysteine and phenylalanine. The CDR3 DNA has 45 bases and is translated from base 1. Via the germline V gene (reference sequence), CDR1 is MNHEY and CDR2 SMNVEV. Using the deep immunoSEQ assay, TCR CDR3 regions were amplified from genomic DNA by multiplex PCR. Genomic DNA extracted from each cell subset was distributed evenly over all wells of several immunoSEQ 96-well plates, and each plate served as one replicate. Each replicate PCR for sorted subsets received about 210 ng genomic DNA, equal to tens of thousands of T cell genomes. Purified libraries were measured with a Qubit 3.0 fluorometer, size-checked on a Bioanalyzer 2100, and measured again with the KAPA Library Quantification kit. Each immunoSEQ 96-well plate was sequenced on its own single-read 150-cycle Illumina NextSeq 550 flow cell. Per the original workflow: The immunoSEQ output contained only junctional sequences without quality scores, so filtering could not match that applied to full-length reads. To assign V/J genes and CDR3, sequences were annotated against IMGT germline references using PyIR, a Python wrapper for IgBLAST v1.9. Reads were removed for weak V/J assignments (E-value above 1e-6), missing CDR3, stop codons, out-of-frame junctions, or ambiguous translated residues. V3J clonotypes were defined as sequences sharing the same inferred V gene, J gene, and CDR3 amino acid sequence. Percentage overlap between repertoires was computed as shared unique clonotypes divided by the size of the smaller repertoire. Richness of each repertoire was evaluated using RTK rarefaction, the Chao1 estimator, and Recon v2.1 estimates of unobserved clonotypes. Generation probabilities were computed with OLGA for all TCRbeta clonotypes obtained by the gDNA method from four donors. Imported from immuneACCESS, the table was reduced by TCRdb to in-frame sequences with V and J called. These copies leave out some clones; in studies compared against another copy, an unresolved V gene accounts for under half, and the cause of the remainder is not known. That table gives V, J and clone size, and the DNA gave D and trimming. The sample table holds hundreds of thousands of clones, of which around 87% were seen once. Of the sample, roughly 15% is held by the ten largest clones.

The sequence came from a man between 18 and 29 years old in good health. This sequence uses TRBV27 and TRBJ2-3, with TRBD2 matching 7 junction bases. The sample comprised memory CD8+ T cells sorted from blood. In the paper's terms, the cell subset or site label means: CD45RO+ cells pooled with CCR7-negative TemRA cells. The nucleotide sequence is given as TGTGCCAGCAGTTTAAGGGCAGCGGGAAGTTATACGCAGTATTTT. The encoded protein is CASSLRAAGSYTQYF.